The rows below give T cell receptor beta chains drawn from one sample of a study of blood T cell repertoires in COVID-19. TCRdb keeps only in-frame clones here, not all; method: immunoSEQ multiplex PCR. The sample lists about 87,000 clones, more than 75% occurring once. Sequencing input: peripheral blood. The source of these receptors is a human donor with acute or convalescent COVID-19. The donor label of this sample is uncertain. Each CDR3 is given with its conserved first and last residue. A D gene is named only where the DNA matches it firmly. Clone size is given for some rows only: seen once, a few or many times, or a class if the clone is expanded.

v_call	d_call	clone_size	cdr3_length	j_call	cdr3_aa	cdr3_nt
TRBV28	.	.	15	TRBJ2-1	CACGENSATYNEQFF	TGTGCCTGCGGGGAAAATAGCGCAACCTACAATGAGCAGTTCTTC
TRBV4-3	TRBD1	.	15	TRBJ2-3	CASSPGTGVADTQYF	TGCGCCAGCAGCCCAGGGACAGGGGTTGCAGATACGCAGTATTTT
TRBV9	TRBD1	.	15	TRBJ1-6	CASSVGGQGNSPLHF	TGTGCCAGCAGCGTTGGGGGACAGGGGAATTCACCCCTCCACTTT
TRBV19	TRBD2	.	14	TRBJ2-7	CASSTSRDYYEQYF	TGTGCCAGTAGTACGTCCCGGGACTACTACGAGCAGTACTTC
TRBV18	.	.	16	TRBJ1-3	CASSPGQLDSGNTIYF	TGTGCCAGCTCACCAGGACAACTTGACTCTGGAAACACCATATATTTT
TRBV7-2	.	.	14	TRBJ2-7	CASRLRTASGEQYF	TGTGCCAGCAGACTTCGGACAGCTTCGGGCGAGCAGTACTTC
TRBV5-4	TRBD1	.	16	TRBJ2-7	CASSLAAAGGLREQYF	TGTGCCAGCAGCTTGGCCGCGGCAGGGGGCTTGCGCGAGCAGTACTTC
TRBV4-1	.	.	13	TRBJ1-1	CASSPTVNTEAFF	TGCGCCAGCAGCCCTACAGTGAACACTGAAGCTTTCTTT
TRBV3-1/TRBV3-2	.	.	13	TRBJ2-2	CASSQVPTGELFF	TGTGCCAGCAGCCAAGTTCCGACCGGGGAGCTGTTTTTT
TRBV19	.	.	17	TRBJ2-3	CASSILLTSLNTDTQYF	TGTGCCAGTAGTATCCTTCTGACTAGTTTGAACACAGATACGCAGTATTTT
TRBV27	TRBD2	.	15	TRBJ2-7	CASSSLAGTSYEQYF	TGTGCCAGCAGTTCTCTAGCGGGGACCTCCTACGAGCAGTACTTC
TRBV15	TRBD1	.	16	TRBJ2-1	CATSRDRQGSGNEQFF	TGTGCCACCAGCAGAGACCGACAGGGCTCGGGCAATGAGCAGTTCTTC
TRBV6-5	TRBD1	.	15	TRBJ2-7	CASQIPGQHSYEQYF	TGTGCCAGCCAAATACCGGGACAGCATTCCTACGAGCAGTACTTC
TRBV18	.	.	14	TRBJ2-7	CASSPQGESYEQYF	TGTGCCAGCTCACCACAAGGGGAATCCTACGAGCAGTACTTC
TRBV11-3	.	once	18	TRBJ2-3	CASSLDGLASGFTDTQYF	TGTGCCAGCAGCTTAGATGGGCTAGCGTCGGGTTTCACAGATACGCAGTATTTT
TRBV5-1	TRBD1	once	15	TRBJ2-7	CASSSDRTSSYEQYF	TGCGCCAGCAGCTCGGACAGGACCAGCTCCTACGAGCAGTACTTC
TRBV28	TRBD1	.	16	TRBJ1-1	CASLSLTVTGSVEAFF	TGTGCCAGCCTCTCCTTAACCGTGACAGGGTCAGTTGAAGCTTTCTTT
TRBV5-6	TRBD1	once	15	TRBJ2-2	CASSRRDRGTGELFF	TGTGCCAGCAGCCGCCGGGACAGGGGCACCGGGGAGCTGTTTTTT
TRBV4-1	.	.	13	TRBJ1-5	CARGGGFNHPQHF	TGCGCCAGAGGCGGGGGATTCAATCATCCCCAGCATTTT
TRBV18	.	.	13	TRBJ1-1	CASSPGGNTEAFF	TGTGCCAGCTCACCAGGCGGGAACACTGAAGCTTTCTTT
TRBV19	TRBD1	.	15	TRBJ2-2	CASRKQGAQTGELFF	TGTGCCAGTAGAAAACAGGGGGCGCAGACCGGGGAGCTGTTTTTT
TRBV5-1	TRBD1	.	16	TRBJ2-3	CASKFMATGVRDTQYF	TGCGCCAGCAAGTTTATGGCGACAGGGGTTAGAGATACGCAGTATTTT
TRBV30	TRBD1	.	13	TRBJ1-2	CAWSPGTANGYTF	TGTGCCTGGAGTCCCGGGACAGCAAATGGCTACACCTTC
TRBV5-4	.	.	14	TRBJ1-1	CASSLLFPNTEAFF	TGTGCCAGCAGCTTGCTCTTCCCGAACACTGAAGCTTTCTTT
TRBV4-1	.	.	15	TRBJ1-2	CASSQDFGREGGYTF	TGCGCCAGCAGCCAAGATTTCGGCAGGGAGGGTGGCTACACCTTC
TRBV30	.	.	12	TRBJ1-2	CAWSIAASGYTF	TGTGCCTGGAGTATAGCAGCATCTGGCTACACCTTC
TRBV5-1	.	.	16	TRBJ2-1	CASSLRRVVTYNEQFF	TGCGCCAGCAGCCTACGCAGGGTTGTAACCTACAATGAGCAGTTCTTC
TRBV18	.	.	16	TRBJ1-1	CASSPSFLGGNTEAFF	TGTGCCAGCTCACCCTCCTTCTTGGGAGGGAACACTGAAGCTTTCTTT
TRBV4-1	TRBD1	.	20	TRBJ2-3	CASSQEWVDDDRGWRDTQYF	TGCGCCAGCAGCCAAGAATGGGTCGACGACGACAGGGGATGGCGAGATACGCAGTATTTT
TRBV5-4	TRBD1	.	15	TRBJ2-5	CASSFGPTGQETQYF	TGTGCCAGCAGCTTCGGGCCGACAGGGCAAGAGACCCAGTACTTC
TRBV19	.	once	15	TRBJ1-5	CASREGSPGNQPQHF	TGTGCCAGTAGGGAGGGGAGTCCGGGCAATCAGCCCCAGCATTTT
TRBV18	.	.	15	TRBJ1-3	CASSPQGDSGNTIYF	TGTGCCAGCTCACCACAGGGAGACTCTGGAAACACCATATATTTT
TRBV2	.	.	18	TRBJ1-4	CATAIKRGGRLGGEKLFF	TGTGCCACCGCCATTAAAAGAGGGGGACGTCTAGGGGGTGAAAAACTGTTTTTT
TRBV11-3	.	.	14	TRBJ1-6	CASSFGQYNSPLHF	TGTGCCAGCAGCTTCGGACAGTATAATTCACCCCTCCACTTT
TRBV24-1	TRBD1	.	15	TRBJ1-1	CATSEGTGGLAEAFF	TGTGCCACCAGTGAAGGGACAGGGGGCCTCGCTGAAGCTTTCTTT